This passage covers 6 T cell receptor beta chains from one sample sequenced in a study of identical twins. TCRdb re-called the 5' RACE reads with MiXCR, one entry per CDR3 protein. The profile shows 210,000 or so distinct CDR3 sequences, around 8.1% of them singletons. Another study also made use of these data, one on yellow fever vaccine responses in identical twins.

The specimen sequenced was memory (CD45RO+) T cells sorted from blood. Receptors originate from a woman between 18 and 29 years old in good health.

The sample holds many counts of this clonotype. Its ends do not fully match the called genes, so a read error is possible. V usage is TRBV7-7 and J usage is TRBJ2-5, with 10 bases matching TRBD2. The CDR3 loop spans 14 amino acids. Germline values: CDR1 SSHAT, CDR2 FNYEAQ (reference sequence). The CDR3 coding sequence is TGTGCTAGCAGCTCAACCACTAGCGGGATGGATCAGTACTTC. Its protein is CASSSTTSGMDQYF.

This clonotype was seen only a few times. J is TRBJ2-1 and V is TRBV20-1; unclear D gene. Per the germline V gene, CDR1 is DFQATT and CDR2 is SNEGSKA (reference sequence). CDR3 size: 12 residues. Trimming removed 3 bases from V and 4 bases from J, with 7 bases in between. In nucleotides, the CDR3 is TGCAGTGCTAGGCTATCATACAATGAGCAGTTCTTC. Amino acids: CSARLSYNEQFF.

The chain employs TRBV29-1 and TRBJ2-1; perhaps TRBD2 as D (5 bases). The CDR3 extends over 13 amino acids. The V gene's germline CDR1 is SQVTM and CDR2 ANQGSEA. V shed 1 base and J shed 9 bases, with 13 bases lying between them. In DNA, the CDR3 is TGCAGCGTTGAAGGACGCCTAGCCGGTGAGCAGTTCTTC. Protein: CSVEGRLAGEQFF.

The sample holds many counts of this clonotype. The CDR3: CASSYSRQINQPQHF. CDR3 nucleotide sequence: TGTGCCAGCAGTTACTCGAGGCAGATTAATCAGCCCCAGCATTTT. V usage is TRBV6-5 and J usage is TRBJ1-5, with D unclear. Per the germline V gene, CDR1 is MNHEY and CDR2 is SVGAGI. The CDR3 contains 15 residues. V lost 0 bases and J 4 bases, leaving 10 bases between the germline ends.

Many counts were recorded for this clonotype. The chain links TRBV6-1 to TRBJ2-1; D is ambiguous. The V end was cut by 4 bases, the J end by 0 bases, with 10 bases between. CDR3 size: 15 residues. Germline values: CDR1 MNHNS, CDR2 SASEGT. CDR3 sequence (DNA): TGTGCCAGCAGTGCCCCGGCTGGCTCCTACAATGAGCAGTTCTTC. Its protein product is CASSAPAGSYNEQFF.

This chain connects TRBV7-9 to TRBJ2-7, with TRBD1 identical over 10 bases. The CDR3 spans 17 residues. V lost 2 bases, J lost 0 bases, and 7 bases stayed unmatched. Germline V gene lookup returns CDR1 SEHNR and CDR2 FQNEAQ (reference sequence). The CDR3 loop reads CASSLTQGQGSSYEQYF. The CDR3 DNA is TGTGCCAGCAGCTTAACCCAGGGACAGGGGAGCTCCTACGAGCAGTACTTC.